Listed below are T cell receptor beta chains from one sample, sequenced in a study of CD8 T cells in ankylosing spondylitis. TCRdb passed the 5' RACE reads through MiXCR, listing each CDR3 protein once. The sample lists about 210,000 distinct CDR3 sequences; approximately 7.3% were seen once. Material for sequencing was blood, either unsorted or a sorted T cell fraction (not recorded which). Receptors originate from a male donor with ankylosing spondylitis. The CDR3 runs from the conserved cysteine through the conserved F or W. Each record gives: V gene, clone size, D gene, J gene, CDR3 protein, CDR3 DNA. The D gene is left open where the match is weak. Some rows mark clone size as missing; the rest say once, few, many or name a class of expanded clone.

V: TRBV20-1; size: many; D: .; J: TRBJ2-1; CDR3: CSANRRAVTYNEQFF; DNA: TGCAGTGCGAATCGGAGGGCCGTCACCTACAATGAGCAGTTCTTC
V: TRBV29-1; size: many; D: TRBD1; J: TRBJ1-1; CDR3: CSAAEPRDSTMNTEAFF; DNA: TGCAGCGCCGCGGAGCCCCGGGACAGTACGATGAACACTGAAGCTTTCTTT
V: TRBV20-1; size: many; D: .; J: TRBJ2-7; CDR3: CSARPSVSIYEQYF; DNA: TGCAGTGCTAGACCTTCGGTCAGCATCTACGAGCAGTACTTC
V: TRBV24-1; size: many; D: TRBD2; J: TRBJ2-7; CDR3: CATSEASGRYEQYF; DNA: TGTGCCACCAGTGAGGCTAGCGGGAGATACGAGCAGTACTTC
V: TRBV28; size: many; D: TRBD1; J: TRBJ2-2; CDR3: CASSSERTGANTGELFF; DNA: TGTGCCAGCAGTTCAGAGAGGACAGGGGCGAACACCGGGGAGCTGTTTTTT
V: TRBV20-1; size: many; D: TRBD2; J: TRBJ2-7; CDR3: CSARDERGGSYEQYF; DNA: TGCAGTGCTAGAGATGAGCGGGGGGGGAGCTACGAGCAGTACTTC
V: TRBV7-2; size: many; D: .; J: TRBJ2-3; CDR3: CASRDSLWATDTQYF; DNA: TGTGCCAGCAGAGACAGTTTATGGGCCACAGATACGCAGTATTTT
V: TRBV28; size: many; D: .; J: TRBJ2-1; CDR3: CASSPPPASLSYNEQFF; DNA: TGTGCCAGCAGTCCTCCCCCGGCCAGCCTATCCTACAATGAGCAGTTCTTC
V: TRBV7-2; size: many; D: .; J: TRBJ1-1; CDR3: CASTRRNTEAFF; DNA: TGTGCCAGCACCAGACGAAACACTGAAGCTTTCTTT
V: TRBV12-3/TRBV12-4; size: .; D: .; J: TRBJ2-5; CDR3: CASGGPVRETQYF; DNA: TGTGCCAGCGGTGGCCCAGTTCGGGAGACCCAGTACTTC
V: TRBV9; size: many; D: .; J: TRBJ1-3; CDR3: CASSAEGTSGNTIYF; DNA: TGTGCCAGCAGCGCCGAGGGGACCTCTGGAAACACCATATATTTT
V: TRBV12-3/TRBV12-4; size: many; D: .; J: TRBJ2-1; CDR3: CASSPGGPEQFF; DNA: TGTGCCAGCAGCCCCGGGGGACCTGAGCAGTTCTTC
V: TRBV14; size: many; D: TRBD2; J: TRBJ2-1; CDR3: CATSRPSGYNEQFF; DNA: TGTGCCACCTCGAGGCCTAGCGGATACAATGAGCAGTTCTTC
V: TRBV4-3; size: many; D: .; J: TRBJ2-5; CDR3: CASSQGTGNQETQYF; DNA: TGCGCCAGCAGCCAAGGGACTGGAAACCAAGAGACCCAGTACTTC
V: TRBV28; size: many; D: TRBD1; J: TRBJ1-1; CDR3: CASSLETGAVTEAFF; DNA: TGTGCCAGCAGTTTGGAGACAGGGGCAGTCACTGAAGCTTTCTTT
V: TRBV4-1; size: many; D: TRBD1; J: TRBJ1-5; CDR3: CASSPNRGGQPQHF; DNA: TGCGCCAGCAGCCCAAACAGGGGCGGTCAGCCCCAGCATTTT
V: TRBV4-1; size: many; D: .; J: TRBJ2-1; CDR3: CASSQVVANPYNEQFF; DNA: TGCGCCAGCAGCCAAGTGGTAGCAAATCCCTACAATGAGCAGTTCTTC
V: TRBV14; size: many; D: .; J: TRBJ2-1; CDR3: CASSYTSGRSYNEQFF; DNA: TGTGCCAGCAGCTATACCTCGGGACGCTCCTACAATGAGCAGTTCTTC
V: TRBV19; size: .; D: TRBD1; J: TRBJ1-1; CDR3: CASSTRDRGMNTEAFF; DNA: TGTGCCAGTAGTACCAGGGACAGGGGCATGAACACTGAAGCTTTCTTT
V: TRBV12-3/TRBV12-4; size: many; D: .; J: TRBJ2-7; CDR3: CASSTAASYEQYF; DNA: TGTGCCAGCAGTACCGCGGCCTCCTACGAGCAGTACTTC
V: TRBV11-2; size: many; D: .; J: TRBJ2-7; CDR3: CASSLGHYEQYF; DNA: TGTGCCAGCAGCTTGGGACATTACGAGCAGTACTTC
V: TRBV7-9; size: .; D: .; J: TRBJ2-3; CDR3: CASSPQGSTDTQYF; DNA: TGTGCCAGCAGCCCCCAGGGTAGCACAGATACGCAGTATTTT
V: TRBV10-3; size: many; D: .; J: TRBJ1-3; CDR3: CAISEPGTSGNTIYF; DNA: TGTGCCATCAGTGAGCCGGGGACCTCTGGAAACACCATATATTTT